This paragraph covers one T cell receptor (beta chain) sequence. These data are taken from a study of blood T cell repertoires in COVID-19. Repertoires were generated with immunoSEQ multiplex PCR, while TCRdb's copy carries only in-frame clones and drops some. The sample lists more than 140,000 clones, 86% occurring once. This CDR3 contains 14 residues. Trimming pared 7 bases from V and 1 base from J, leaving 13 bases between. The germline V gene encodes CDR1 LNHDA and CDR2 SQIVND (reference sequence). Sequencing used peripheral blood. This clonotype was obtained from a woman aged 60-75 years with acute or convalescent COVID-19. The rearrangement joins TRBV19 to TRBJ1-1, with no clear D. The CDR3 DNA is TGTGCCAGTAAAAGGATTAACAGGAACACTGAAGCTTTCTTT. Protein product: CASKRINRNTEAFF.